The next 5 T cell receptor beta chains were all read from a single sample in a study of blood T cell repertoires in COVID-19 (TCRdb year 2020). To prepare the library, the immunoSEQ multiplex PCR assay was applied. The immuneACCESS repertoire file appears here via TCRdb, limited to in-frame rearrangements. These files lack a portion of the clones; in checked studies, under half of the deficit traces to unresolved V genes, and the cause of the others is not known. The sample table lists about 120,000 clones, around 89% of them with a count of one. The ten largest account for about 20% of the sample. Sequencing was carried out using peripheral blood. These receptors all stem from a human donor with acute or convalescent COVID-19. The donor label of this sample is uncertain.

The chain employs TRBV2 and TRBJ1-5; D ambiguous. This CDR3 comprises 15 residues. The V and J ends lost 3 bases and 1 base respectively, with 10 bases between them. In germline, CDR1 is SNHLY, CDR2 FYNNEI. Here the CDR3 DNA reads TGTGCCAGCAGTGATAGGAGGGAGAGCAATCAGCCCCAGCATTTT. Protein product: CASSDRRESNQPQHF. Filled out from reference TRBV2 and TRBJ1-5, the complete variable domain reads EPEVTQTPSHQVTQMGQEVILRCVPISNHLYFYWYRQILGQKVEFLVSFYNNEISEKSEIFDDQFSVERPDGSNFTLKIRSTKLEDSAMYFCASSDRRESNQPQHFGDGTRLSIL.

This clone has a single count. The rearrangement links TRBV6-1 to TRBJ2-3, with D possibly TRBD1 on 6 matching bases. The CDR3 length is 16 residues. The V end lost 3 bases, the J end lost 4 bases, and 17 bases lay between the germline ends. Per the germline V gene, CDR1 is MNHNS and CDR2 is SASEGT. CDR3 residues: CASSELQQGSADTQYF. In DNA, the CDR3 is TGTGCCAGCAGTGAGCTTCAACAGGGATCCGCAGATACGCAGTATTTT.

The chain combines TRBV24-1 with TRBJ1-2, with D possibly TRBD1 on 5 matching bases. The V gene's germline CDR1 is KGHDR and CDR2 SFDVKD. This CDR3 spans 14 amino acids. V was pared by 4 bases and J by 8 bases, with 16 bases between. The CDR3 DNA reads as TGTGCCACCAGTGACCGTTGGACGTGGGGCGGCTACACCTTC. Its protein product is CATSDRWTWGGYTF.

This clone was observed once. The chain carries TRBV6-2 or TRBV6-3 and TRBJ2-7; 7 bases match TRBD1. Looked up from germline, CDR1 is MNHEY and CDR2 is SVGEGT. This CDR3 is 14 amino acids long. The ends lost 1 base at V and 4 bases at J; junction bases unmatched: 4. Here the CDR3 reads CASSYYRGAYEQYF. The CDR3 coding sequence is TGTGCCAGCAGTTACTACAGGGGAGCGTACGAGCAGTACTTC.

The chain recombines TRBV14 with TRBJ2-2; 10 bases are shared with TRBD1. CDR3 length: 16 amino acids. Germline CDR1 is SGHDN and CDR2 is FVKESK. Losses at the gene ends were 5 bases for V and 2 bases for J; bases not matched to a gene: 5. The CDR3: CASSWTGGINTGELFF. CDR3 bases: TGTGCCAGCAGCTGGACAGGGGGTATTAACACCGGGGAGCTGTTTTTT.